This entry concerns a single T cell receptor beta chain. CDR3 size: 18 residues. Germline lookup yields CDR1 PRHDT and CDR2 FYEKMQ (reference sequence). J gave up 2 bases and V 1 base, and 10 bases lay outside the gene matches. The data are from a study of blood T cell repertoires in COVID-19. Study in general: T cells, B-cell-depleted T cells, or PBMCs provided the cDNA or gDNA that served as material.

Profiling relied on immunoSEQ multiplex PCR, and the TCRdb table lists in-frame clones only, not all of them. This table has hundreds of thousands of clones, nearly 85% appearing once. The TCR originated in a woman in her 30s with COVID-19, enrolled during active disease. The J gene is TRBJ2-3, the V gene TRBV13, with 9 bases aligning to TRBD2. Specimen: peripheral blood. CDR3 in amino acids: CASSLEGASGVTTDTQYF. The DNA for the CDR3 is TGTGCCAGCAGCTTAGAAGGCGCTAGCGGGGTTACCACAGATACGCAGTATTTT.